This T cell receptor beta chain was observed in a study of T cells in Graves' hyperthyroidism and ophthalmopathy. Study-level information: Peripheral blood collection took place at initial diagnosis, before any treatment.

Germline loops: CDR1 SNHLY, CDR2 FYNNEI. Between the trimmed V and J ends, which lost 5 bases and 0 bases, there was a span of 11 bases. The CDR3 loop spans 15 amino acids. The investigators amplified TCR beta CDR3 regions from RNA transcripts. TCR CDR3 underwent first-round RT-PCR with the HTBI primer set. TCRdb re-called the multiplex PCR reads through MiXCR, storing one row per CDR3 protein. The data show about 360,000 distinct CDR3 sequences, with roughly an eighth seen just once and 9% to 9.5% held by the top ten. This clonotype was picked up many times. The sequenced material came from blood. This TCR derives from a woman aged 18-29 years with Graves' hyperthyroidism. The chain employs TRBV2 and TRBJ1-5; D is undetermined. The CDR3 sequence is CASSLNLGSNQPQHF. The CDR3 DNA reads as TGTGCCAGCAGTTTGAACCTAGGTAGCAATCAGCCCCAGCATTTT.